Listed here are 18 T cell receptor beta chains from one sample, sequenced in a study of spatial heterogeneity in lung cancer. Time point in this sample: sample taken at primary tumor resection. Extraction of whole RNA from tumor, nontumor lung or frozen PBMC preceded unsorted sequencing. In TCRdb, the 5' RACE reads were re-called with MiXCR into one record per CDR3 protein. Altogether 45,000 or so distinct CDR3 sequences are present, 10% to 15% being singletons, with the ten largest covering roughly 40%. Sequenced here: PBMCs, sampled at surgery. All receptors come from a female donor with early-stage non-small cell lung cancer.

This clonotype was observed a few times. The chain recombines TRBV11-2 with TRBJ2-5, with unresolved D. The V gene's germline CDR1 is SGHAT and CDR2 FQNNGV. This CDR3 is 13 amino acids long. Trimming removed 1 base at V and 2 bases at J, with 5 bases between. The CDR3 loop reads CASSLGLQETQYF. The DNA for the CDR3 is TGTGCCAGCAGCTTAGGTCTGCAAGAGACCCAGTACTTC.

This clonotype was observed a few times. The chain has TRBV30 and TRBJ1-1; 12 positions match TRBD1. Trimming at V came to 0 bases and at J to 1 base, leaving 3 bases not matched to a gene. This CDR3 is built from 16 residues. Germline V CDR1 and CDR2: GTSNPN, SVGIG (reference sequence). The DNA of the CDR3 is TGTGCCTGGAGTGTGGGGACAGGGGGCGCGAACACTGAAGCTTTCTTT. It yields the protein CAWSVGTGGANTEAFF.

Here the CDR3 DNA reads TGTGCCAGTAGCTCTCCCGGGACAGGGGGCATCGGGGATCAGCCCCAGCATTTT. Translation gives CASSSPGTGGIGDQPQHF. This sequence joins TRBV19 and TRBJ1-5; TRBD1 aligns across 12 bases. The CDR3 extends over 18 amino acids. Germline trimming cut 6 bases from V and 5 bases from J; bases unmatched to any gene: 14. Looked up from germline, CDR1 is LNHDA and CDR2 is SQIVND (reference sequence). The full variable domain, rest sourced from reference TRBV19 and TRBJ1-5, is DGGITQSPKYLFRKEGQNVTLSCEQNLNHDAMYWYRQDPGQGLRLIYYSQIVNDFQKGDIAEGYSVSREKKESFPLTVTSAQKNPTAFYLCASSSPGTGGIGDQPQHFGDGTRLSIL.

In its sample, this clonotype was seen a few times. The chain's CDR3 is CASSYPGGLTDTQYF. The CDR3 DNA follows: TGTGCCAGCAGCTATCCGGGGGGGCTCACAGATACGCAGTATTTT. This sequence joins TRBV7-8 and TRBJ2-3; 8 nucleotides align to TRBD2. The CDR3 covers 15 residues. V was clipped by 4 bases and J by 2 bases; unmatched bases: 5. Germline assignment: CDR1 SGHVS and CDR2 FQNEAQ.

This clonotype was found a few times. The rearrangement joins TRBV6-5 to TRBJ1-3; D is unresolved. The CDR3 is 16 amino acids. Trimming stripped 6 bases from V and 1 base from J, with 16 bases between. Germline loops: CDR1 MNHEY, CDR2 SVGAGI. The CDR3 DNA sequence: TGTGCCAGCAGCCCCGGGGTTTGGGCGTCTGGAAACACCATATATTTT. This gives the protein CASSPGVWASGNTIYF.

This clonotype occurred a few times. This chain's CDR3 is CATGGGGTVNTGELFF. The DNA of the CDR3 is TGTGCCACCGGAGGTGGAGGGACAGTGAACACCGGGGAGCTGTTTTTT. V and J are TRBV15 and TRBJ2-2; a weak D match, TRBD1 (7 bases). This CDR3 comprises 16 residues. The germline gives CDR1 LNHNV, CDR2 YYDKDF (reference sequence). The V gene lost 8 bases and the J gene lost 1 base, with 17 bases spanning the gap.

The V call is TRBV7-9, the J call TRBJ1-5, with D tentatively TRBD1 (5 bases). V lost 6 bases to trimming and J lost 2 bases, with 14 bases between them. Germline V CDR1 and CDR2: SEHNR, FQNEAQ (reference sequence). The length of the CDR3 is 15 residues. CDR3 sequence reads: CASRSPRGGNQPQHF. In DNA form, the CDR3 reads TGTGCCAGCAGGTCCCCGAGAGGGGGCAATCAGCCCCAGCATTTT.

This chain uses TRBV7-3 with TRBJ2-2, with 8 bases that match TRBD1. CDR1 and CDR2 (germline): SGHTA, FQGTGA. V lost 10 bases to trimming and J lost 4 bases; unmatched junction nucleotides: 11. The length of the CDR3 is 15 residues. The CDR3 region is CATAQTGGSTGELFF. The CDR3 DNA follows: TGTGCCACCGCCCAAACAGGGGGAAGCACCGGGGAGCTGTTTTTT.

At least ten counts were recorded for this clonotype. The chain couples TRBV6-5 to TRBJ2-2, with D possibly being TRBD1 (8 bases). Trimming removed 7 bases at V and 5 bases at J, with 23 bases between. This CDR3 has 17 residues. Germline CDR1 and CDR2: MNHEY and SVGAGI. The CDR3 bases are TGTGCCAGCACTTCATTCTACAGGGGGGGGCGGACCGGGGAGCTGTTTTTT. Residues: CASTSFYRGGRTGELFF.

There are a few counts of this clonotype. V is TRBV7-9 and J is TRBJ1-5; D is unresolved. V was trimmed by 4 bases and J by 5 bases, leaving 9 bases between them. This CDR3 has 13 amino acids. Germline CDR1 and CDR2: SEHNR and FQNEAQ (reference sequence). The CDR3 loop reads CASSSARDQPQHF. The DNA for the CDR3 is TGTGCCAGCAGCTCCGCGCGCGATCAGCCCCAGCATTTT.

This clonotype was recorded at least ten times. The chain joins TRBV3-1 to TRBJ2-2, with a weak D call TRBD2 (5 bases). CDR1 is LGHDT and CDR2 is YNNKEL in the germline V gene (reference sequence). The CDR3 is made up of 14 amino acids. V was shortened by 4 bases and J by 6 bases, with 12 bases between the two germline ends. The CDR3 region is CASSRTGLAGELFF. CDR3 in DNA: TGTGCCAGCAGCCGGACGGGGTTGGCCGGGGAGCTGTTTTTT.

The chain employs TRBV20-1 and TRBJ2-5; D is uncertain. There are 13 residues in the CDR3. The V gene lost 2 bases and the J gene lost 1 base, with 8 bases spanning the gap. CDR1 and CDR2 from the germline V gene are DFQATT and SNEGSKA (reference sequence). The CDR3 loop is CSARQVSQETQYF. Written as DNA, the CDR3 is TGCAGTGCTAGACAGGTTTCCCAAGAGACCCAGTACTTC.

This chain joins TRBV19 and TRBJ2-1; TRBD2 aligns across 8 bases. Germline V gives CDR1 LNHDA, CDR2 SQIVND (reference sequence). The V gene end was trimmed by 2 bases and the J gene end by 4 bases; junction bases not matched to a gene: 10. This CDR3 has 17 residues. The CDR3 DNA reads as TGTGCCAGTAGTATAATAAGCGGGACTAGTCAATACAATGAGCAGTTCTTC. It yields the protein CASSIISGTSQYNEQFF. The full variable domain, in which reference TRBV19 and TRBJ2-1 provide the parts outside the CDR3, is DGGITQSPKYLFRKEGQNVTLSCEQNLNHDAMYWYRQDPGQGLRLIYYSQIVNDFQKGDIAEGYSVSREKKESFPLTVTSAQKNPTAFYLCASSIISGTSQYNEQFFGPGTRLTVL.

The rearrangement links TRBV2 to TRBJ2-3; 13 positions agree with TRBD2. This CDR3 has 15 amino acids. Germline assignment: CDR1 SNHLY and CDR2 FYNNEI. The ends lost 6 bases at V and 3 bases at J; junction bases unmatched: 3. Here the CDR3 DNA reads TGTGCCAGCAGACTAGCGGGGGGGCCGACAGATACGCAGTATTTT. It codes for CASRLAGGPTDTQYF. Full variable domain (outside the CDR3, taken from reference TRBV2 and TRBJ2-3): EPEVTQTPSHQVTQMGQEVILRCVPISNHLYFYWYRQILGQKVEFLVSFYNNEISEKSEIFDDQFSVERPDGSNFTLKIRSTKLEDSAMYFCASRLAGGPTDTQYFGPGTRLTVL.

This clonotype was counted between two and nine times. One end of the junction is discordant with germline, which a read error may explain. This chain links TRBV10-3 with TRBJ1-2; D gene ambiguous. Germline loops: CDR1 ENHRY, CDR2 SYGVKD. CDR3 length equals 16 residues. CDR3 coding DNA: TGTGCCATCAGCACCCCAAGGGTCAGTGAAATCGGTGGCGACACCTTC. This gives the protein CAISTPRVSEIGGDTF.

This clonotype was counted between two and nine times. V usage is TRBV6-5 and J usage is TRBJ1-6; TRBD1 matches at 7 bases. The germline gives CDR1 MNHEY, CDR2 SVGAGI. This CDR3 is built from 13 residues. After removal of 11 bases from V and 6 bases from J, the junction contained 7 bases not matched to a gene. The CDR3 loop is CAVGDSLNSPLHF. The CDR3 coding sequence is TGTGCCGTAGGGGACAGCCTTAATTCACCCCTCCACTTT.

This clonotype was counted at least ten times. The rearrangement joins TRBV4-2 to TRBJ2-2; D is possibly TRBD1 (6 bases). V lost 0 bases and J lost 2, with 10 bases in between. The CDR3 is 16 residues long. The germline V gene encodes CDR1 LGHNA and CDR2 YNFKEQ. The DNA for the CDR3 is TGTGCCAGCAGCCAAGAGTTGGACAGAAACACCGGGGAGCTGTTTTTT. Its protein product is CASSQELDRNTGELFF.

This clonotype has just a few counts. The gene calls are TRBV6-5 and TRBJ2-5; D ambiguous. Germline V gives CDR1 MNHEY, CDR2 SVGAGI. Trimming removed 2 bases at V and 5 bases at J, with 9 bases between. This CDR3 comprises 13 residues. The CDR3: CASSYNERETQYF. CDR3 DNA: TGTGCCAGCAGTTACAACGAAAGGGAGACCCAGTACTTC.